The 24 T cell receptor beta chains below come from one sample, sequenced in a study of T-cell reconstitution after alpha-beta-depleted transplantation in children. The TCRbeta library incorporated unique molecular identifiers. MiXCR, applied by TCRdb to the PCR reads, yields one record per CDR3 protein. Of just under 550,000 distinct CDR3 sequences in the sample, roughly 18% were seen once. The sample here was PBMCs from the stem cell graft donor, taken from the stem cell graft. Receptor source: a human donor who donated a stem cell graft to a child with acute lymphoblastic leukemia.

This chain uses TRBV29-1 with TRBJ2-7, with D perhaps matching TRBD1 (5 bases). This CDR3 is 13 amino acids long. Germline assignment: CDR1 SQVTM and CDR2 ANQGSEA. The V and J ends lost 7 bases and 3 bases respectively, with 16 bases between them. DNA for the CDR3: TGCAGCGCCGACCCCGGACATGGCTACGAGCAGTACTTC. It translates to CSADPGHGYEQYF.

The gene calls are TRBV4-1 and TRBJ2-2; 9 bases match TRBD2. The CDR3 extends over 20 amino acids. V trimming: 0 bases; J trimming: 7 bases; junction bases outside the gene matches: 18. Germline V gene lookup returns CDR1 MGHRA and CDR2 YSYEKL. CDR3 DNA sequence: TGCGCCAGCAGCCAAGATGTGGCTAGCGGGACGAGAGGTCGTCACGGGGAGCTGTTTTTT. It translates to CASSQDVASGTRGRHGELFF.

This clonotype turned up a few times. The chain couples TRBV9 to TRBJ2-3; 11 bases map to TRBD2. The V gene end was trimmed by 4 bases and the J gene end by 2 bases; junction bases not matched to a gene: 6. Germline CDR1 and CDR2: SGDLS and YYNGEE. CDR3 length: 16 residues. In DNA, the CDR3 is TGTGCCAGCAGCATGCAGGGACTAGCGGCCACAGATACGCAGTATTTT. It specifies CASSMQGLAATDTQYF. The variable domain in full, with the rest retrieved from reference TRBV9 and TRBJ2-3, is DSGVTQTPKHLITATGQRVTLRCSPRSGDLSVYWYQQSLDQGLQFLIQYYNGEERAKGNILERFSAQQFPDLHSELNLSSLELGDSALYFCASSMQGLAATDTQYFGPGTRLTVL.

This CDR3 is CASRTGDIYNEQFF. CDR3 bases: TGCGCCAGCAGGACCGGGGACATTTACAATGAGCAGTTCTTC. The chain couples TRBV5-1 to TRBJ2-1; tentative D call: TRBD1 (6 bases). The V gene's germline CDR1 is SGHRS and CDR2 YFSETQ. The CDR3 spans 14 residues. Trimming took 5 bases from V and 4 from J, leaving 13 bases between them.

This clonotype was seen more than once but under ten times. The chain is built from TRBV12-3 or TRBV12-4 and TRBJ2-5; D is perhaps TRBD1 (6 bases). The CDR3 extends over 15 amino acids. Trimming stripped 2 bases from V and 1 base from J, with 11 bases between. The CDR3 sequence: CASSLFRGGQETQYF. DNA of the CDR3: TGTGCCAGCAGTTTATTTCGAGGGGGCCAAGAGACCCAGTACTTC.

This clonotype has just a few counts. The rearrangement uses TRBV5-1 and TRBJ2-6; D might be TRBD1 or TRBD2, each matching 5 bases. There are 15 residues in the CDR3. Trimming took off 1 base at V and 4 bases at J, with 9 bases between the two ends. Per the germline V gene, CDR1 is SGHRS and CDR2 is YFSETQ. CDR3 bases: TGCGCCAGCAGCTTGTACGGGGACGGGGCCAACGTCCTGACTTTC. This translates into CASSLYGDGANVLTF.

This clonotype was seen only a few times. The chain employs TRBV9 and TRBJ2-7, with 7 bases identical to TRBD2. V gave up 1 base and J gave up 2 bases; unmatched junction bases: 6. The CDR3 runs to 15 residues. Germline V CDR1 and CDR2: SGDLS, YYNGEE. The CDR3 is CASSVSGGSAYEQYF. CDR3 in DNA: TGTGCCAGCAGCGTATCAGGCGGGAGTGCCTACGAGCAGTACTTC.

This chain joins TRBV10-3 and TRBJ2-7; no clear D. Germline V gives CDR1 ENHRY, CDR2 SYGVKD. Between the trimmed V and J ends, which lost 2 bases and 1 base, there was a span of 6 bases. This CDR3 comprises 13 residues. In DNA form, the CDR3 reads TGTGCCATCAGTGAGGACGGATCCTACGAGCAGTACTTC. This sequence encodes CAISEDGSYEQYF.

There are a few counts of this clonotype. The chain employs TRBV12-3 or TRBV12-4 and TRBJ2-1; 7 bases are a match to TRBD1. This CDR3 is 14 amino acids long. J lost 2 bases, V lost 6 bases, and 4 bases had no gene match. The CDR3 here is CASRGQSAYNEQFF. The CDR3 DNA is TGTGCCAGCAGGGGACAGTCAGCCTACAATGAGCAGTTCTTC.

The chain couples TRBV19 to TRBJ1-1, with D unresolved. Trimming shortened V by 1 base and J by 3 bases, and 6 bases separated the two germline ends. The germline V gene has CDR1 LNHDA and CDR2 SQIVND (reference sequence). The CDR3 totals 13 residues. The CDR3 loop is CASSIVVDTEAFF. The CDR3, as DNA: TGTGCCAGTAGTATAGTGGTAGACACTGAAGCTTTCTTT.

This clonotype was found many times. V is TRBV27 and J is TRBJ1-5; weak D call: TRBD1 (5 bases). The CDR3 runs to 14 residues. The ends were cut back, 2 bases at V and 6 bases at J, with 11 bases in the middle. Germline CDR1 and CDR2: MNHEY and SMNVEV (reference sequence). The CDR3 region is CASSLHSGTQPQHF. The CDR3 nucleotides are TGTGCCAGCAGTTTACACTCGGGGACTCAGCCCCAGCATTTT.

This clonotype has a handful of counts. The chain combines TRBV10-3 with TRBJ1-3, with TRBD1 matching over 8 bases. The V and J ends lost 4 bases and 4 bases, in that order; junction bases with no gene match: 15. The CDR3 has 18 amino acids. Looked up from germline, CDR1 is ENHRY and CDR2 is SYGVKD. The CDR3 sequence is CAISVLFLGQGIGNTIYF. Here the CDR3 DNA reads TGTGCCATCAGTGTCCTCTTCCTCGGACAGGGAATCGGAAACACCATATATTTT.

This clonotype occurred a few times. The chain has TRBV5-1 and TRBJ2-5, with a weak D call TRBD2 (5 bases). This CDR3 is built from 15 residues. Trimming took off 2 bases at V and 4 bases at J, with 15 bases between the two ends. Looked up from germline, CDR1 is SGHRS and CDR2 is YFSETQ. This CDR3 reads CASSFTDAGGETQYF. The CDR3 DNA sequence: TGCGCCAGCAGCTTCACCGACGCGGGCGGAGAGACCCAGTACTTC.

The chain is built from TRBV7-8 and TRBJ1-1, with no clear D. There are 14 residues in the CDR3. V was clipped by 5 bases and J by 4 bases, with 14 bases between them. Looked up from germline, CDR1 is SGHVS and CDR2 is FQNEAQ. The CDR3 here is CASSPIGESTEAFF. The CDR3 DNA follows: TGTGCCAGCAGCCCTATCGGGGAGAGCACTGAAGCTTTCTTT.

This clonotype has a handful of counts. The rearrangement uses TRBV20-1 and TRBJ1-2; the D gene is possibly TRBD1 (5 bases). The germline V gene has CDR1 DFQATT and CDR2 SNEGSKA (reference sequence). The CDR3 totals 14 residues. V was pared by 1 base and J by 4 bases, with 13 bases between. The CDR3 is CSARGVAGTYGYTF. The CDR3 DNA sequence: TGCAGTGCTAGAGGGGTGGCAGGGACCTATGGCTACACCTTC.

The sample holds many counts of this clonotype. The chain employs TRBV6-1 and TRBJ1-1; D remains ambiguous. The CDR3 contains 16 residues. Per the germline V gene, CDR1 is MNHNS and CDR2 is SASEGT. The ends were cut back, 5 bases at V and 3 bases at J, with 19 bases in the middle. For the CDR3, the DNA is TGTGCCAGCAGTACACGTGCAAAAGCCGGGGACACTGAAGCTTTCTTT. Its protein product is CASSTRAKAGDTEAFF.

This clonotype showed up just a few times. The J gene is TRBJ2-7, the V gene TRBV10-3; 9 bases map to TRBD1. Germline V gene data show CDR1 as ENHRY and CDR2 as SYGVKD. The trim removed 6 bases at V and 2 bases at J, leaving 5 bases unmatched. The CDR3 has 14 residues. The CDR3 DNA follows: TGTGCCATCAGCCTCGGACAGGGGACCTACGAGCAGTACTTC. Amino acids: CAISLGQGTYEQYF.

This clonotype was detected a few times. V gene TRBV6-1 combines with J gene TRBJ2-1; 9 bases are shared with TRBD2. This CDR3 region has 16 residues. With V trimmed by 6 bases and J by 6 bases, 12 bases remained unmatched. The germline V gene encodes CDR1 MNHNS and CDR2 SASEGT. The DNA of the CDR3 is TGTGCCAGCAGCGACTATCTAGCGGGGAAAAGCAATGAGCAGTTCTTC. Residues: CASSDYLAGKSNEQFF.

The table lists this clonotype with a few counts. In DNA form, the CDR3 reads TGCAGCGGAGGGGTATCCGGAAACACCATATATTTT. It codes for CSGGVSGNTIYF. The chain carries TRBV29-1 and TRBJ1-3; possibly TRBD1 for D (5 bases). V lost 7 bases and J 4 bases, leaving 11 bases between the germline ends. CDR1 is SQVTM and CDR2 is ANQGSEA in the germline V gene. The CDR3 sequence is 12 residues long.

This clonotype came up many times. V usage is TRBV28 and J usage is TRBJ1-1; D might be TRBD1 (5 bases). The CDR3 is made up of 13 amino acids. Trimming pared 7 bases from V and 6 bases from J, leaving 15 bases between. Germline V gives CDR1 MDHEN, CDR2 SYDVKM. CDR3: CASIPPPGSEAFF. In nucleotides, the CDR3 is TGTGCCAGCATTCCACCCCCAGGGTCTGAAGCTTTCTTT.

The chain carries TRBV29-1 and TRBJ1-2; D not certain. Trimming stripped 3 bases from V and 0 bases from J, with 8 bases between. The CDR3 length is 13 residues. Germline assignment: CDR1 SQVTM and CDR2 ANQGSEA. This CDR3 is CSVERITNYGYTF. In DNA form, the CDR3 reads TGCAGCGTTGAGCGGATTACTAACTATGGCTACACCTTC.

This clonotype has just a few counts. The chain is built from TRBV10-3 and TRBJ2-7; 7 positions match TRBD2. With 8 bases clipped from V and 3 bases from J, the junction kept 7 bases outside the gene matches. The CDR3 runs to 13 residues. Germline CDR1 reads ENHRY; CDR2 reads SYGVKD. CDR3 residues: CAIREGGSYEQYF. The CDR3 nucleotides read TGTGCCATCCGAGAGGGCGGGAGCTACGAGCAGTACTTC.

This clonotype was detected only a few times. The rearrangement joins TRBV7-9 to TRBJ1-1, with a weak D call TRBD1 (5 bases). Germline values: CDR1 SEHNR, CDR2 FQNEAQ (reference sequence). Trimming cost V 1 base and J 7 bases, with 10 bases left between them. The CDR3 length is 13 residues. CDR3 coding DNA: TGTGCCAGCAGCTTAGGGGTGGGGGATGAAGCTTTCTTT. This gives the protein CASSLGVGDEAFF.

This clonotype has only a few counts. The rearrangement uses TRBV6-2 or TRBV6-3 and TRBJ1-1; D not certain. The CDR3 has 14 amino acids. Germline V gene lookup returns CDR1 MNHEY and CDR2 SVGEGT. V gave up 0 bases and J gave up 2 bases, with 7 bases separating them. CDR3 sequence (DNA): TGTGCCAGCAGTTACTCGGGTGGAAACACTGAAGCTTTCTTT. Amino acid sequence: CASSYSGGNTEAFF.